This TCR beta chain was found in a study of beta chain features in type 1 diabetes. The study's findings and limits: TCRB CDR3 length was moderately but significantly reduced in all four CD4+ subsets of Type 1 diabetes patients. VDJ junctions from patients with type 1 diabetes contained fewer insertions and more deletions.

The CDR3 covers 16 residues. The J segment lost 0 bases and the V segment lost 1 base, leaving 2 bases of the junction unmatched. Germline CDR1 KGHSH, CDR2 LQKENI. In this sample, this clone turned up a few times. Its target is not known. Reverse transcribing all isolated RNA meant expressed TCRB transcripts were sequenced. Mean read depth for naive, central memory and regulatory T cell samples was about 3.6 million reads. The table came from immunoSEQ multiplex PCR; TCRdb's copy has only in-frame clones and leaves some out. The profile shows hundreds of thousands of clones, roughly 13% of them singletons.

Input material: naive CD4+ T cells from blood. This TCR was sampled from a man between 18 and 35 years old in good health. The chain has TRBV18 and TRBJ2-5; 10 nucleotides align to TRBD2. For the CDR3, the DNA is TGTGCCAGCTCACCACGTAGCGGGGGGAACCAAGAGACCCAGTACTTC. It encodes CASSPRSGGNQETQYF.